This record concerns one T cell receptor (beta chain) sequence. Sequencing was performed with immunoSEQ multiplex PCR; in TCRdb, only in-frame clones are kept and a portion is missing. The table lists over 250,000 clones, around 89% of them singletons, with under 15% in the top ten. These data belong to a study of blood T cell repertoires in COVID-19. Study context: The origin of the acute and convalescent COVID-19 samples was the United States, Italy and Spain. T cells, B-cell-depleted T cells, or PBMCs supplied cDNA or gDNA.

Germline V gene lookup returns CDR1 SNHLY and CDR2 FYNNEI. The CDR3 is made up of 15 amino acids. V dropped 6 bases and J dropped 6; count of bases not matched to a gene: 12. Sequencing used peripheral blood. The genes are TRBV2 and TRBJ2-7; TRBD1 aligns across 9 bases. This clonotype was sampled from a woman in her fifties or sixties with acute or convalescent COVID-19. The CDR3 spells CASRDETGQGSEQYF. The CDR3 nucleotides are TGTGCCAGCAGGGACGAAACCGGACAGGGGTCCGAGCAGTACTTC.